This is a list of T cell receptor beta chains from one sample in a study of blood T cell repertoires in COVID-19. TCRdb's copy holds only in-frame clones and misses some; the assay was immunoSEQ multiplex PCR. The sample consists of hundreds of thousands of clones, 86% of them appearing once. Sequenced: peripheral blood. Every receptor here comes from a woman in her fifties or sixties who had recovered from COVID-19. Each CDR3 is given with its conserved first and last residue. Each record gives: CDR3 DNA, CDR3 protein, V gene, J gene, clone size, D gene. The D gene is left open where the match is weak. For some rows the clone size is stated as once, few or many, or as a class when expanded; others skip it.

DNA: TGTGCCAGCAGCTTTTTCCTAGCGGGGGCCCAAGAGACCCAGTACTTC
CDR3: CASSFFLAGAQETQYF
V: TRBV11-2
J: TRBJ2-5
size: few
D: TRBD2

DNA: TGCGCCAGCAGCCAACCGGACAGGGCCACAGATACGCAGTATTTT
CDR3: CASSQPDRATDTQYF
V: TRBV4-1
J: TRBJ2-3
size: -
D: TRBD1

DNA: TGTGCCAGCAGGAACAACTACGAGCAGTACTTC
CDR3: CASRNNYEQYF
V: TRBV7-2
J: TRBJ2-7
size: -
D: -

DNA: TGTGCCAGCAGCCCGGACGTCGTGCGGGGTAGCAATCAGCCCCAGCATTTT
CDR3: CASSPDVVRGSNQPQHF
V: TRBV7-8
J: TRBJ1-5
size: -
D: -

DNA: TGTGCCAGCAGCCCTACTGGCAGGGTGGGCCAGCCCCAGCATTTT
CDR3: CASSPTGRVGQPQHF
V: TRBV16
J: TRBJ1-5
size: -
D: -

DNA: TGTGCCAGCAGCGGGGAGTATAGCAATCAGCCCCAGCATTTT
CDR3: CASSGEYSNQPQHF
V: TRBV5-5
J: TRBJ1-5
size: -
D: -

DNA: TGTGCCAGCAGCCTGGCAGGCGGCACAGATACGCAGTATTTT
CDR3: CASSLAGGTDTQYF
V: TRBV7-3
J: TRBJ2-3
size: few
D: -

DNA: TGTGCCAGCAGGCTACAGGGGTATAATTCACCCCTCCACTTT
CDR3: CASRLQGYNSPLHF
V: TRBV6-5
J: TRBJ1-6
size: -
D: TRBD1

DNA: TGTGCCAGCCTTATGTGGGGAGTGGTTGAGACCCAGTACTTC
CDR3: CASLMWGVVETQYF
V: TRBV3-1/TRBV3-2
J: TRBJ2-5
size: -
D: -

DNA: TGTGCCAGCAGGATGGGGCTCGAGCAGTACTTC
CDR3: CASRMGLEQYF
V: TRBV28
J: TRBJ2-7
size: -
D: -

DNA: TGTGCCAGCGGCTCCCGGACGGGATGGAACGAGCAGTACTTC
CDR3: CASGSRTGWNEQYF
V: TRBV2
J: TRBJ2-7
size: -
D: -

DNA: TGCGCCAGCAGCTTCGGGGTTAGCAATCAGCCCCAGCATTTT
CDR3: CASSFGVSNQPQHF
V: TRBV5-1
J: TRBJ1-5
size: -
D: -

DNA: TGTGCCAGCTTCCAAGGTAGGGGAAGCAATCAGCCCCAGCATTTT
CDR3: CASFQGRGSNQPQHF
V: TRBV21-1
J: TRBJ1-5
size: -
D: -

DNA: TGTGCCAGCAGCTCTCGTTTCGTGACACGCGATTTCTCTGAAGCTTTCTTT
CDR3: CASSSRFVTRDFSEAFF
V: TRBV14
J: TRBJ1-1
size: -
D: -